These T cell receptor beta chains were read from a single sample in a study of identical twins. TCRdb analysed the 5' RACE reads with MiXCR anew, one entry per CDR3 protein. Among approximately 300,000 distinct CDR3 sequences listed, roughly 9.7% were seen once. The data were also submitted as part of a second study, on yellow fever vaccine responses in identical twins.

The sample consisted of CD8+ T cells sorted from blood. The receptors were gathered from a woman between 18 and 29 years old in good health. The CDR3 runs from the conserved cysteine through the conserved F or W.

length	V	J	CDR3
13	TRBV29-1	TRBJ2-6	CSVEAAGANVLTF
16	TRBV6-5	TRBJ2-2	CASSYGREGLTGELFF
17	TRBV20-1	TRBJ2-3	CSAISGTGDMLADTQYF
15	TRBV6-1	TRBJ1-1	CASRGGHFMNTEAFF
13	TRBV28	TRBJ2-3	CASSSPWGDTQYF
15	TRBV9	TRBJ1-2	CASSVMEAPGRGYTF
16	TRBV7-8	TRBJ2-1	CASSLDGGGLYNEQFF
14	TRBV20-1	TRBJ2-7	CSARDGGETYEQYF
15	TRBV6-1	TRBJ2-7	CASTSTSGGFHEQYF
16	TRBV6-4	TRBJ2-1	CASGILEGEVYNEQFF
16	TRBV7-6	TRBJ2-3	CASSRGGTGRTDTQYF
16	TRBV4-3	TRBJ2-7	CASSQDLAQSSYEQYF
14	TRBV28	TRBJ2-2	CASSPGMNTGELFF
14	TRBV5-4	TRBJ2-1	CASSVRGRGNEQFF
14	TRBV7-9	TRBJ2-5	CASSATGPQETQYF
12	TRBV10-3	TRBJ2-2	CATLLNTGELFF
12	TRBV30	TRBJ2-1	CAWSDIAGEHSF
12	TRBV28	TRBJ2-7	CASNHPSYEQHF
16	TRBV18	TRBJ2-7	CASSPRWGTTSYEQYF
16	TRBV7-3	TRBJ2-7	CASSLTQAGAFYEQYF
14	TRBV3-1	TRBJ2-7	CASSQFTGDYEQYF
13	TRBV20-1	TRBJ2-7	CSARGDRDYEQYF
14	TRBV29-1	TRBJ2-5	CSVCYRASQETQYF
14	TRBV2	TRBJ1-6	CASSGDREGSPLHF